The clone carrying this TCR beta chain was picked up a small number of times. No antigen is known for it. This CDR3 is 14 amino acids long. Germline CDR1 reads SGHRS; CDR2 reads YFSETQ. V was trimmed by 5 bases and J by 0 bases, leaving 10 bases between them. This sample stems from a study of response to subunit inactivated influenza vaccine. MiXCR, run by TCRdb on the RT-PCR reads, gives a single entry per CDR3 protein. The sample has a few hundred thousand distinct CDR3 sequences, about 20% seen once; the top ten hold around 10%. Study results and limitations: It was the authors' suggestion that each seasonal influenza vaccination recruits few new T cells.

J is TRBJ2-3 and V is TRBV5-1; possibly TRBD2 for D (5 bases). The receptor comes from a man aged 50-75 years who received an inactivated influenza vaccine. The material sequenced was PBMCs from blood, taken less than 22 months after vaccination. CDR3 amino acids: CASRRGPSTDTQYF. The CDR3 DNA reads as TGCGCCAGCAGACGCGGGCCTAGCACAGATACGCAGTATTTT.